One and the same sample provided the 24 T cell receptor beta chains below, sequenced in a study of T cell changes during pregnancy in multiple sclerosis. Only in-frame clones appear in the TCRdb table, and some are missing; sequencing was by immunoSEQ multiplex PCR. Of about 80,000 clones listed, about 90% are singletons. The sample here was peripheral blood, taken before pregnancy. These receptor sequences come from a female donor with multiple sclerosis, enrolled in a pregnancy study.

The rearrangement joins TRBV2 to TRBJ1-1, with D possibly matching TRBD1 (5 bases). V lost 6 bases and J lost 1, with 15 bases in between. There are 15 residues in the CDR3. CDR1 and CDR2 (germline): SNHLY, FYNNEI. The CDR3 sequence is CASRWGSGQNTEAFF. CDR3 DNA: TGTGCCAGCAGGTGGGGATCAGGGCAGAACACTGAAGCTTTCTTT.

The table lists this clone with a count of one. Other DNA sequences in this specimen translate into the identical CDR3. This sequence joins TRBV6-1 and TRBJ1-2, with D unclear. Trimming cost V 8 bases and J 1 base, with 11 bases left between them. Germline CDR1 reads MNHNS; CDR2 reads SASEGT. The CDR3 length is 13 residues. In nucleotides, the CDR3 is TGTGCCAGCCGGGCGGGGATTAACTATGGCTACACCTTC. It specifies CASRAGINYGYTF.

This chain uses TRBV7-6 with TRBJ1-1; a weak D match, TRBD1 (6 bases). CDR1 is SGHVS and CDR2 is FNYEAQ in the germline V gene. This CDR3 region has 13 residues. V was trimmed by 6 bases and J by 8 bases, leaving 16 bases between them. Here the CDR3 DNA reads TGTGCCAGCAGTACAAGTAGAACAGGGGAAGCTTTCTTT. It yields the protein CASSTSRTGEAFF.

The chain couples TRBV7-6 to TRBJ1-2; 8 nucleotides line up with TRBD1. Trimming took 5 bases from V and 8 from J; bases not matched to a gene: 10. This CDR3 has 14 amino acids. Germline loops: CDR1 SGHVS, CDR2 FNYEAQ. CDR3 bases: TGTGCCAGCAGCCAGCAAACAGGGGGAAGAGGCTACACCTTC. Amino acid sequence: CASSQQTGGRGYTF.

The chain joins TRBV9 to TRBJ2-1; D is uncertain. This CDR3 contains 15 residues. The V end lost 0 bases, the J end lost 0 bases, and 7 bases lay between the germline ends. Germline V gene data show CDR1 as SGDLS and CDR2 as YYNGEE. CDR3 loop: CASSVGSSSYNEQFF. The CDR3 coding sequence is TGTGCCAGCAGCGTAGGATCTAGCTCCTACAATGAGCAGTTCTTC.

This clone showed up just once. The chain couples TRBV7-9 to TRBJ2-1; D may be TRBD2 (7 bases). Per the germline V gene, CDR1 is SEHNR and CDR2 is FQNEAQ (reference sequence). The CDR3 covers 17 residues. V was shortened by 5 bases and J by 0 bases, with 17 bases between the two germline ends. CDR3 bases: TGTGCCAGCAGCCCTTCGGGCGGGGGCGTCTCCTACAATGAGCAGTTCTTC. Translating it yields CASSPSGGGVSYNEQFF.

V and J are TRBV6-5 and TRBJ1-3; 10 bases map to TRBD1. This CDR3 comprises 16 residues. Losses at the gene ends were 4 bases for V and 8 bases for J; bases not matched to a gene: 11. From germline, CDR1 is MNHEY and CDR2 SVGAGI. In DNA, the CDR3 is TGTGCCAGCAGTTCCTACCAAGGACAGGGGGGAGACACCATATATTTT. Its translation: CASSSYQGQGGDTIYF.

The rearrangement links TRBV6-5 to TRBJ2-1; D might be TRBD2 (6 bases). Germline CDR1 reads MNHEY; CDR2 reads SVGAGI. V was cut by 7 bases and J by 7 bases, with 11 bases left in between. The CDR3 extends over 12 amino acids. CDR3 protein: CASTSAGNEQFF. The CDR3, as DNA: TGTGCCAGCACCTCCGCGGGGAATGAGCAGTTCTTC.

The chain carries TRBV29-1 and TRBJ2-3, with 7 bases aligning to TRBD1. V was clipped by 2 bases and J by 0 bases; unmatched bases: 11. The germline CDR1 and CDR2 sequences are SQVTM and ANQGSEA. This CDR3 spans 17 amino acids. CDR3 residues: CSVEPSRRGNSTDTQYF. Here the CDR3 DNA reads TGCAGCGTTGAACCATCCCGCAGGGGGAACAGCACAGATACGCAGTATTTT.

This rearrangement joins TRBV19 to TRBJ2-7; TRBD1 matches 10 bases. This CDR3 has 13 amino acids. The J segment lost 6 bases and the V segment lost 5 bases, leaving 4 bases of the junction unmatched. CDR1 and CDR2 from the germline V gene are LNHDA and SQIVND (reference sequence). CDR3 sequence (DNA): TGTGCCAGTAGTGTGGGACAGGGGAGCGAGCAGTACTTC. The encoded protein is CASSVGQGSEQYF.

The chain links TRBV6-5 to TRBJ1-1; 11 bases are shared with TRBD1. Germline lookup yields CDR1 MNHEY and CDR2 SVGAGI. V lost 8 bases to trimming and J lost 7 bases; unmatched junction nucleotides: 6. The CDR3 is 13 amino acids. CDR3 in DNA: TGTGCCAGCCGCCGGACAGGGGGCCTTGAAGCTTTCTTT. Residues: CASRRTGGLEAFF.

CDR3 sequence: CASRNRGFAEPQHF. DNA for the CDR3: TGTGCCAGCAGGAACCGGGGATTTGCGGAGCCCCAGCATTTT. The rearrangement links TRBV2 to TRBJ1-5, with D unresolved. Germline assignment: CDR1 SNHLY and CDR2 FYNNEI. V lost 6 bases and J lost 8, with 17 bases in between. The CDR3 length is 14 residues.

DNA of the CDR3: TGTGCCAGCAGCTCCTGGCAGGGGCGGGAAAAACTGTTTTTT. Protein: CASSSWQGREKLFF. This chain uses TRBV5-6 with TRBJ1-4; the D gene is possibly TRBD1 (6 bases). Trimming removed 3 bases from V and 8 bases from J, with 14 bases in between. The CDR3 runs 14 residues. Germline V gives CDR1 SGHDT, CDR2 YYEEEE.

The J gene is TRBJ2-7, the V gene TRBV5-4; D uncertain. CDR3 length: 15 residues. Deletions cut 1 base from V and 3 bases from J, with 14 bases between. Germline CDR1 is SGHNT and CDR2 is YYREEE (reference sequence). CDR3 DNA: TGTGCCAGCAGCTTGTCCCCCGCGGTCCACTACGAGCAGTACTTC. Translating it yields CASSLSPAVHYEQYF. Variable domain in full (rest from reference TRBV5-4 and TRBJ2-7): ETGVTQSPTHLIKTRGQQVTLRCSSQSGHNTVSWYQQALGQGPQFIFQYYREEENGRGNFPPRFSGLQFPNYSSELNVNALELDDSALYLCASSLSPAVHYEQYFGPGTRLTVT.

The CDR3 sequence: CASRRRVERGRGGPNGYTF. CDR3 DNA: TGCGCCAGCAGGCGAAGGGTTGAAAGGGGGCGCGGGGGGCCTAATGGCTACACCTTC. The chain uses TRBV4-1 and TRBJ1-2; TRBD1 agrees at 7 bases. V shed 6 bases and J 6 bases; nucleotides not matched to a gene: 25. Per germline, CDR1 MGHRA and CDR2 YSYEKL. The CDR3 contains 19 residues.

The V call is TRBV7-2, the J call TRBJ2-7; 7 bases match TRBD1. CDR3 size: 13 residues. Germline V lookup: CDR1 SGHTA, CDR2 FQGNSA. Germline trimming cut 6 bases from V and 2 bases from J; bases unmatched to any gene: 4. The CDR3: CASRPGTAYEQYF. The DNA for the CDR3 is TGTGCCAGCAGACCTGGGACAGCCTACGAGCAGTACTTC.

This sequence joins TRBV2 and TRBJ2-4, with D tentatively TRBD1 (5 bases). CDR3 length: 14 residues. Germline loops: CDR1 SNHLY, CDR2 FYNNEI. V dropped 6 bases and J dropped 0 bases, with 9 bases sitting between them. Here the CDR3 DNA reads TGTGCCAGCAGCAGGGTGGGAGCCAAAAACATTCAGTACTTC. Protein: CASSRVGAKNIQYF. Supplemented by reference TRBV2 and TRBJ2-4, the full variable domain reads EPEVTQTPSHQVTQMGQEVILRCVPISNHLYFYWYRQILGQKVEFLVSFYNNEISEKSEIFDDQFSVERPDGSNFTLKIRSTKLEDSAMYFCASSRVGAKNIQYFGAGTRLSVL.

CDR3 amino acids: CASSPGTGRGGELFF. The CDR3 region has the DNA TGTGCCAGCAGCCCGGGGACAGGACGAGGCGGGGAGCTGTTTTTT. This chain uses TRBV9 with TRBJ2-2, with 8 bases aligning to TRBD1. From germline, CDR1 is SGDLS and CDR2 YYNGEE. Losses at the gene ends were 4 bases for V and 7 bases for J; bases not matched to a gene: 9. The CDR3 is 15 amino acids.

V is TRBV5-4 and J is TRBJ2-3, with TRBD1 matching 7 bases. The CDR3 has 13 amino acids. Trimming removed 4 bases from V and 6 bases from J; junction bases left unmatched: 5. Per germline, CDR1 SGHNT and CDR2 YYREEE (reference sequence). The CDR3 spells CASSPTGPDTQYF. The CDR3 region has the DNA TGTGCCAGCAGCCCGACAGGGCCCGATACGCAGTATTTT.

The J gene is TRBJ1-5, the V gene TRBV7-9; D is unresolved. CDR3 size: 12 residues. Trimming removed 3 bases from V and 6 bases from J, with 6 bases in between. The germline V gene has CDR1 SEHNR and CDR2 FQNEAQ (reference sequence). The CDR3 coding sequence is TGTGCCAGCAGCTTCGAGGGTCAGCCCCAGCATTTT. Protein product: CASSFEGQPQHF.

This clone was seen just once. The V and J genes are TRBV9 and TRBJ1-2; D not resolved. The CDR3 is 13 amino acids. Germline lookup yields CDR1 SGDLS and CDR2 YYNGEE. V was trimmed by 5 bases and J by 5 bases, leaving 13 bases between them. The CDR3 here is CASSLASQYGYTF. Written as DNA, the CDR3 is TGTGCCAGCAGTTTAGCCTCACAATATGGCTACACCTTC.

The rearrangement joins TRBV6-6 to TRBJ2-3; 10 bases are a match to TRBD2. The CDR3 consists of 14 residues. Germline V CDR1 and CDR2: MNHNY, SVGAGI (reference sequence). V lost 7 bases, J lost 4 bases, and 5 bases stayed unmatched. The CDR3 DNA reads TGTGCCAGCACGCCTAGCGGGGGAGCAGATACGCAGTATTTT. It translates to CASTPSGGADTQYF.

V gene TRBV18 combines with J gene TRBJ1-5, with TRBD1 as a possible D gene (6 bases). Germline CDR1 is KGHSH and CDR2 is LQKENI. The length of the CDR3 is 13 residues. V was clipped by 6 bases and J by 4 bases, with 10 bases between them. This CDR3 reads CASSLQGNQPQHF. The CDR3 coding sequence is TGTGCCAGCTCGCTACAGGGAAATCAGCCCCAGCATTTT.

The chain employs TRBV7-8 and TRBJ1-2; D is possibly TRBD1 (6 bases). The CDR3 extends over 15 amino acids. Trimming removed 6 bases at V and 3 bases at J, with 17 bases between. Germline loops: CDR1 SGHVS, CDR2 FQNEAQ. For the CDR3, the DNA is TGTGCCAGCAGTTACCGACAGGCCGCTCACTATGGCTACACCTTC. This encodes CASSYRQAAHYGYTF. The full variable domain, in which reference TRBV7-8 and TRBJ1-2 provide the parts outside the CDR3, is GAGVSQSPRYKVAKRGQDVALRCDPISGHVSLFWYQQALGQGPEFLTYFQNEAQLDKSGLPSDRFFAERPEGSVSTLKIQRTQQEDSAVYLCASSYRQAAHYGYTFGSGTRLTVV.